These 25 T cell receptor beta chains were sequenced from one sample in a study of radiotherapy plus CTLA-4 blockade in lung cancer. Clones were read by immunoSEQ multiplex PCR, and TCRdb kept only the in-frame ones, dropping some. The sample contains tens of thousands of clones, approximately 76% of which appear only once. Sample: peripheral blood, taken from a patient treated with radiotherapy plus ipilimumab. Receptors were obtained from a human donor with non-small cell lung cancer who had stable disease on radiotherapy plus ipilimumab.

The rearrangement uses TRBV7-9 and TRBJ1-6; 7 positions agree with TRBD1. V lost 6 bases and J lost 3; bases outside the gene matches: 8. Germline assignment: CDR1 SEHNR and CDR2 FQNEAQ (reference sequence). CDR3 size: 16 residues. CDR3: CASRLNRDSYNSPLHF. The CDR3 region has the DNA TGTGCCAGCAGACTCAACCGGGACAGCTATAATTCACCCCTCCACTTT. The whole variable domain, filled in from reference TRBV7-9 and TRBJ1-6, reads DTGVSQNPRHKITKRGQNVTFRCDPISEHNRLYWYRQTLGQGPEFLTYFQNEAQLEKSRLLSDRFSAERPKGSFSTLEIQRTEQGDSAMYLCASRLNRDSYNSPLHFGNGTRLTVT.

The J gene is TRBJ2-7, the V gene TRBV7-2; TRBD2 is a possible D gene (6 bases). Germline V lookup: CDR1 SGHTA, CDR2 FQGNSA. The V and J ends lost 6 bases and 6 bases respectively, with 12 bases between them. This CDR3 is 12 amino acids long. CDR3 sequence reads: CASRRGVSEQYF. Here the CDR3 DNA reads TGTGCCAGCAGGCGCGGGGTATCCGAGCAGTACTTC.

This CDR3 is CASSLRADEAFF. The CDR3 nucleotides are TGTGCCAGCAGCTTAAGGGCTGATGAAGCTTTCTTT. V is TRBV7-9 and J is TRBJ1-1; D gene uncertain. This CDR3 is 12 amino acids long. The germline V gene has CDR1 SEHNR and CDR2 FQNEAQ (reference sequence). The V end was cut by 2 bases, the J end by 7 bases, with 8 bases between.

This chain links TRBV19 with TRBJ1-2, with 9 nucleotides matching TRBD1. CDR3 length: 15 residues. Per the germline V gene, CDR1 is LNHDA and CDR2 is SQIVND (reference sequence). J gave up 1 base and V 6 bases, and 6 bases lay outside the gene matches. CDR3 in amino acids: CASRDRDRDNYGYTF. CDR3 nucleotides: TGTGCCAGTAGAGACCGGGACAGGGATAACTATGGCTACACCTTC.

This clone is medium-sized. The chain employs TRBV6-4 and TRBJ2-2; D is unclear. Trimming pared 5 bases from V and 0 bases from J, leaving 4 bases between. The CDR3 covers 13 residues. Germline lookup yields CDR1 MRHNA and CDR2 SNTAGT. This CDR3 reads CASSPANTGELFF. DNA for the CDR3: TGTGCCAGCAGTCCAGCGAACACCGGGGAGCTGTTTTTT.

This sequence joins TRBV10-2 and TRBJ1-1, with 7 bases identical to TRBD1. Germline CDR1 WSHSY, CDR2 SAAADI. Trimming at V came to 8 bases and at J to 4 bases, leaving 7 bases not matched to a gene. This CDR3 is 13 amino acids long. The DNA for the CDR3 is TGCGCCAGCGGAGACAGGGCGGGCACTGAAGCTTTCTTT. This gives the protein CASGDRAGTEAFF.

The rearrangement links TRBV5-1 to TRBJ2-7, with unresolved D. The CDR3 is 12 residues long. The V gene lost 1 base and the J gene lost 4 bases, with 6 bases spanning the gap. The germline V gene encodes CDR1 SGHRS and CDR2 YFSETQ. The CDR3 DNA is TGCGCCAGCAGCTTGAGAGATTACGAGCAGTACGTC. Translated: CASSLRDYEQYV.

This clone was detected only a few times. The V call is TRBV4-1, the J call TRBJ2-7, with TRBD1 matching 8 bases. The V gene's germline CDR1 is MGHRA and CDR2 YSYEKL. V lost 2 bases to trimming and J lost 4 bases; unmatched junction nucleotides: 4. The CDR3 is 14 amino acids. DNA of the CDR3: TGCGCCAGCAGCCAATTGACAGGGGATTACGAGCAGTACGTC. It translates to CASSQLTGDYEQYV.

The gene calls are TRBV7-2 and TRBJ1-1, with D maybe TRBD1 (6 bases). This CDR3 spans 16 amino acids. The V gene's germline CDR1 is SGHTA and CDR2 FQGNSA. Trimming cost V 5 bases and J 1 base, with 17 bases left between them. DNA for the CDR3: TGTGCCAGCAGCCCCAGGGAGGGAGGGGGGAACACTGAAGCTTTCTTT. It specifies CASSPREGGGNTEAFF.

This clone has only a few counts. The CDR3 loop reads CASSRGGGEQYF. For the CDR3, the DNA is TGTGCCAGCTCACGCGGGGGGGGCGAGCAGTACTTC. V and J are TRBV18 and TRBJ2-7, with 9 positions matching TRBD2. This CDR3 comprises 12 residues. Per germline, CDR1 KGHSH and CDR2 LQKENI. Losses at the gene ends were 4 bases for V and 6 bases for J; bases not matched to a gene: 1.

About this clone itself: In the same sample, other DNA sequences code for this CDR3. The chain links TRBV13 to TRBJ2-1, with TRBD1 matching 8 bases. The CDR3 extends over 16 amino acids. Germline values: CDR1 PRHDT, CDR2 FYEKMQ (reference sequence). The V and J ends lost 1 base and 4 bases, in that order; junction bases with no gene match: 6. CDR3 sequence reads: CASSLAADREYNEQFF. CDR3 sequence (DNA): TGTGCCAGCAGCTTAGCAGCGGACAGGGAATACAATGAGCAGTTCTTC.

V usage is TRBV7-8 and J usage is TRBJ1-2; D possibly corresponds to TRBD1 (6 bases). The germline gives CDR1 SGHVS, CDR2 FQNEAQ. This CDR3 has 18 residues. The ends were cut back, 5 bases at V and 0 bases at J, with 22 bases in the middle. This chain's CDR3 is CASSPLKQGTYSNYGYTF. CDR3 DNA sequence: TGTGCCAGCAGCCCTCTAAAACAGGGCACCTATTCTAACTATGGCTACACCTTC. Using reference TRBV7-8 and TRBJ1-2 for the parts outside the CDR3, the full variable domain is GAGVSQSPRYKVAKRGQDVALRCDPISGHVSLFWYQQALGQGPEFLTYFQNEAQLDKSGLPSDRFFAERPEGSVSTLKIQRTQQEDSAVYLCASSPLKQGTYSNYGYTFGSGTRLTVV.

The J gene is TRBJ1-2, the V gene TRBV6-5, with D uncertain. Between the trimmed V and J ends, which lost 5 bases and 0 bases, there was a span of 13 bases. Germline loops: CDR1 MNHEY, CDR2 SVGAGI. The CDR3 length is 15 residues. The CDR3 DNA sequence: TGTGCCAGCAGTCCCGGGCCTAACTCTAACTATGGCTACACCTTC. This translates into CASSPGPNSNYGYTF.

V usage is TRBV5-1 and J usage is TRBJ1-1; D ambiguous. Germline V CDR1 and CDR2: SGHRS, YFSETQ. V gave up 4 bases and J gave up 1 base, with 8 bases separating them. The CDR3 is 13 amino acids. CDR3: CASSMDQNTEAFF. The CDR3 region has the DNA TGCGCCAGCAGCATGGACCAGAACACTGAAGCTTTCTTT.

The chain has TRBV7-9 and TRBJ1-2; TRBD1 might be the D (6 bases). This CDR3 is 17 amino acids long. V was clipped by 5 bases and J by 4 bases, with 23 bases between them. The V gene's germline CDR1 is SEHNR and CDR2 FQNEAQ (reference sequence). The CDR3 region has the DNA TGTGCCAGCAGCACCATCCTTTGGACAGCTAATCCCTATGGCTACACCTTC. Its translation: CASSTILWTANPYGYTF. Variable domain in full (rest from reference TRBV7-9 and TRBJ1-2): DTGVSQNPRHKITKRGQNVTFRCDPISEHNRLYWYRQTLGQGPEFLTYFQNEAQLEKSRLLSDRFSAERPKGSFSTLEIQRTEQGDSAMYLCASSTILWTANPYGYTFGSGTRLTVV.

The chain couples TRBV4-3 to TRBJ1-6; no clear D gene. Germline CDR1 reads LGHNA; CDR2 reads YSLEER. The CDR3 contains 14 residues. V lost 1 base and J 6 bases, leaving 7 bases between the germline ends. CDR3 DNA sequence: TGCGCCAGCAGCCAAGTGGTGGCTAATTCACCCCTCCACTTT. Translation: CASSQVVANSPLHF.

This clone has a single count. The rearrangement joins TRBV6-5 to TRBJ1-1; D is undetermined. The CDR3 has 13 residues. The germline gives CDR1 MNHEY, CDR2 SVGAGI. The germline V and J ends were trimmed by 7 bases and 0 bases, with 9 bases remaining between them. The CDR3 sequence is CASKSGMNTEAFF. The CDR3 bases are TGTGCCAGCAAATCGGGGATGAACACTGAAGCTTTCTTT.

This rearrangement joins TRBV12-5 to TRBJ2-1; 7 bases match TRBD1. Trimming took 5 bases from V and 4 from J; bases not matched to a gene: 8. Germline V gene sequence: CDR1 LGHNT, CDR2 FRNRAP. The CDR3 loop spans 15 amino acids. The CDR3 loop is CASGPSSGQYNEQFF. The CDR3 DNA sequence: TGTGCTAGTGGTCCTTCGTCGGGACAGTACAATGAGCAGTTCTTC.

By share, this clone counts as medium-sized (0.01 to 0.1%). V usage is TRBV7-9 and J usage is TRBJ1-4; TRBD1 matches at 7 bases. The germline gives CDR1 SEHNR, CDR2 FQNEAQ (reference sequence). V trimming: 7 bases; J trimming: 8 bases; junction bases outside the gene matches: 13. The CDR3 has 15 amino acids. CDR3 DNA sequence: TGTGCCAGCACCGATCCATGGCAGGGGGAGGAAAAACTGTTTTTT. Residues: CASTDPWQGEEKLFF.

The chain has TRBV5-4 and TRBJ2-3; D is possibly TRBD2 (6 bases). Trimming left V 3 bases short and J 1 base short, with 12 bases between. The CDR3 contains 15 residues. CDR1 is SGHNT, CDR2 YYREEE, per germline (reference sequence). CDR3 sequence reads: CASSSRLGGTDTQYF. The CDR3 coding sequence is TGTGCCAGCAGCTCGCGACTAGGTGGCACAGATACGCAGTATTTT.

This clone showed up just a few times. The CDR3 nucleotides read TGTGCCTGGAGTGTAGGTGACACCATATATTTT. Its protein product is CAWSVGDTIYF. V usage is TRBV30 and J usage is TRBJ1-3; D call uncertain. Per germline, CDR1 GTSNPN and CDR2 SVGIG (reference sequence). V lost 0 bases to trimming and J lost 8 bases, with 5 bases between them. The CDR3 consists of 11 residues. The entire variable domain, with the rest obtained from reference TRBV30 and TRBJ1-3, is as follows: SQTIHQWPATLVQPVGSPLSLECTVEGTSNPNLYWYRQAAGRGLQLLFYSVGIGQISSEVPQNLSASRPQDRQFILSSKKLLLSDSGFYLCAWSVGDTIYFGEGSWLTVV.

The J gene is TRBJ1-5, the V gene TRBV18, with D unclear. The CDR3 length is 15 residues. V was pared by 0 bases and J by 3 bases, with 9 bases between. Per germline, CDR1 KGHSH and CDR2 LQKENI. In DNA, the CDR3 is TGTGCCAGCTCACCACCTGGAGGCCCCAATCAGCCCCAGCATTTT. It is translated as CASSPPGGPNQPQHF.

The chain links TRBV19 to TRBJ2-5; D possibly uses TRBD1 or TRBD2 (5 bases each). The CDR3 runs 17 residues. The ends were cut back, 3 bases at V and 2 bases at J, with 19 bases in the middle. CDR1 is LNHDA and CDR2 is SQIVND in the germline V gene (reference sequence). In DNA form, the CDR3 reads TGTGCCAGTAGTATCCCCCGGGACCCCAGAAAACAAGAGACCCAGTACTTC. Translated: CASSIPRDPRKQETQYF.

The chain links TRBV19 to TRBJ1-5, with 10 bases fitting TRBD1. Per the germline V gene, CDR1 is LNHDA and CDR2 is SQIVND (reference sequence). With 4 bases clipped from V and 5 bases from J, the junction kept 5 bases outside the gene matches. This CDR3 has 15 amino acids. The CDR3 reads CASSTGQGQYQPQHF. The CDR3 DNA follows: TGTGCCAGTAGTACGGGACAGGGGCAATATCAGCCCCAGCATTTT. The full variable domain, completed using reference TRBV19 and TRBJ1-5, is DGGITQSPKYLFRKEGQNVTLSCEQNLNHDAMYWYRQDPGQGLRLIYYSQIVNDFQKGDIAEGYSVSREKKESFPLTVTSAQKNPTAFYLCASSTGQGQYQPQHFGDGTRLSIL.

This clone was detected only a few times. The chain's CDR3 is CASSLIGTETDTQYF. The CDR3 DNA reads as TGTGCCAGCAGTTTAATTGGGACAGAGACAGATACGCAGTATTTT. V usage is TRBV28 and J usage is TRBJ2-3; 7 bases fit TRBD1. In germline, CDR1 is MDHEN, CDR2 SYDVKM. This CDR3 is built from 15 residues. The junction had 5 bases not matched to a gene; V was cut back by 2 bases and J by 3 bases.